The following is a T cell receptor (beta chain) sequence with its context. This entry is derived from a study of blood T cell repertoires in COVID-19. Germline-derived CDR1 and CDR2 are SGHTA and FQGNSA. The CDR3 has 16 residues. The ends lost 2 bases at V and 7 bases at J; junction bases unmatched: 8. Some clones are missing from TCRdb's copy, which holds only in-frame ones; the method was immunoSEQ multiplex PCR. The profile shows 65,000 to 85,000 clones, 87% of them singletons. Sequenced material: peripheral blood. The gene calls are TRBV7-2 and TRBJ1-2; 12 bases map to TRBD1. The clonotype originates from a woman aged 18-29 years with acute or convalescent COVID-19. DNA of the CDR3: TGTGCCAGCAGCTTACAATTGGGACAGGGGGCGACTGGCTACACCTTC. This encodes CASSLQLGQGATGYTF. Full variable domain (missing parts from reference TRBV7-2 and TRBJ1-2): GAGVSQSPSNKVTEKGKDVELRCDPISGHTALYWYRQSLGQGLEFLIYFQGNSAPDKSGLPSDRFSAERTGGSVSTLTIQRTQQEDSAVYLCASSLQLGQGATGYTFGSGTRLTVV.